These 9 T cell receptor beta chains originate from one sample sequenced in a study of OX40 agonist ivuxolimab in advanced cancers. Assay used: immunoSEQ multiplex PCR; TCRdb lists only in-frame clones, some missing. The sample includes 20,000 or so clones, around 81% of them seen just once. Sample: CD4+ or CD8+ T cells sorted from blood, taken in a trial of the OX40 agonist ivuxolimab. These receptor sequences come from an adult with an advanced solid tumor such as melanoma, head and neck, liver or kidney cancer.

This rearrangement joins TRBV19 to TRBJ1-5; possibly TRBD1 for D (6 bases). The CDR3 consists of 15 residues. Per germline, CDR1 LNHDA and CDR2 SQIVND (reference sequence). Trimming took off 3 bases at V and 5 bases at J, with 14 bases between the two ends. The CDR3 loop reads CASSITGSGYQPQHF. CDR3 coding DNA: TGTGCCAGTAGTATCACAGGGAGCGGTTATCAGCCCCAGCATTTT. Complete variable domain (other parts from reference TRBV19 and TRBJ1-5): DGGITQSPKYLFRKEGQNVTLSCEQNLNHDAMYWYRQDPGQGLRLIYYSQIVNDFQKGDIAEGYSVSREKKESFPLTVTSAQKNPTAFYLCASSITGSGYQPQHFGDGTRLSIL.

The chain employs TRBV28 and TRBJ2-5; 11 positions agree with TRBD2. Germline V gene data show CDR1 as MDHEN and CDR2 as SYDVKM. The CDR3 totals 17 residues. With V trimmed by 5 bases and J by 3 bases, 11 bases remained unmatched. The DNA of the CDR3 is TGTGCCAGCAGTCCTGCACTTCTAGCGGGGGGAAAAGAGACCCAGTACTTC. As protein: CASSPALLAGGKETQYF. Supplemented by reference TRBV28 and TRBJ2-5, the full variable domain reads DVKVTQSSRYLVKRTGEKVFLECVQDMDHENMFWYRQDPGLGLRLIYFSYDVKMKEKGDIPEGYSVSREKKERFSLILESASTNQTSMYLCASSPALLAGGKETQYFGPGTRLLVL.

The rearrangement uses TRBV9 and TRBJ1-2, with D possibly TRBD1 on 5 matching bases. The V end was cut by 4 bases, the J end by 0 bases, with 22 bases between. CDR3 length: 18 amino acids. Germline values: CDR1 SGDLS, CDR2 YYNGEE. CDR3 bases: TGTGCCAGCAGCCTCCATCAGGTGACGGGAGGGGCTAACTATGGCTACACCTTC. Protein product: CASSLHQVTGGANYGYTF.

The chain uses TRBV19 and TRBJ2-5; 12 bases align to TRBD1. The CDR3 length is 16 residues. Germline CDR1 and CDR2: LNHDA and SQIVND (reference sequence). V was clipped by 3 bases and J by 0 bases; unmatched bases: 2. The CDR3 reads CASSIGTGGDQETQYF. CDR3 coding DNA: TGTGCCAGTAGTATTGGGACAGGGGGCGACCAAGAGACCCAGTACTTC.

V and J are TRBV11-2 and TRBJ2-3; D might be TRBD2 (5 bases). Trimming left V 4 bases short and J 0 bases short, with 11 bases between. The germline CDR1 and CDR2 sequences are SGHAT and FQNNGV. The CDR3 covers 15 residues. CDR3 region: CASSSRGASTDTQYF. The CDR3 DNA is TGTGCCAGCAGCTCCCGGGGAGCTAGCACAGATACGCAGTATTTT.

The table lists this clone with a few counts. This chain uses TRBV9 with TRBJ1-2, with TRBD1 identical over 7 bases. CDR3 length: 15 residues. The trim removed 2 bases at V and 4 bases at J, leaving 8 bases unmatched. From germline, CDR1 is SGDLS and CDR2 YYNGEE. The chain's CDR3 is CASSVSSGGVYGYTF. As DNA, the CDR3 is TGTGCCAGCAGCGTTTCATCAGGGGGGGTCTATGGCTACACCTTC.

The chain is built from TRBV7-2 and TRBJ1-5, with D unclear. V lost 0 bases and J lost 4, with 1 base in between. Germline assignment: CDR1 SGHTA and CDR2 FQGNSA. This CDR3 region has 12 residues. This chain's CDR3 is CASSLANQPQHF. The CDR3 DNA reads TGTGCCAGCAGCTTAGCAAATCAGCCCCAGCATTTT.

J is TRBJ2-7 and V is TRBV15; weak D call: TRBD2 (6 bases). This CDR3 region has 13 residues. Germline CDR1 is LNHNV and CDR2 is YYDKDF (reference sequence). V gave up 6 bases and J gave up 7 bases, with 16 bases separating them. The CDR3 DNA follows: TGTGCCACCAGTTGGGACGGAGGGGAGGAGCAGTACTTC. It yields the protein CATSWDGGEEQYF.

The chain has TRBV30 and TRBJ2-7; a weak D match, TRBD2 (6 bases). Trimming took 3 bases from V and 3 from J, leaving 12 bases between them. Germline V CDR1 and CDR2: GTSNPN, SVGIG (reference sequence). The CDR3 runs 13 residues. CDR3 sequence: CAWRGVGGYEQYF. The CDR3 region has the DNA TGTGCCTGGAGGGGGGTGGGGGGCTACGAGCAGTACTTC. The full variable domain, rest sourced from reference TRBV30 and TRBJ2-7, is SQTIHQWPATLVQPVGSPLSLECTVEGTSNPNLYWYRQAAGRGLQLLFYSVGIGQISSEVPQNLSASRPQDRQFILSSKKLLLSDSGFYLCAWRGVGGYEQYFGPGTRLTVT.